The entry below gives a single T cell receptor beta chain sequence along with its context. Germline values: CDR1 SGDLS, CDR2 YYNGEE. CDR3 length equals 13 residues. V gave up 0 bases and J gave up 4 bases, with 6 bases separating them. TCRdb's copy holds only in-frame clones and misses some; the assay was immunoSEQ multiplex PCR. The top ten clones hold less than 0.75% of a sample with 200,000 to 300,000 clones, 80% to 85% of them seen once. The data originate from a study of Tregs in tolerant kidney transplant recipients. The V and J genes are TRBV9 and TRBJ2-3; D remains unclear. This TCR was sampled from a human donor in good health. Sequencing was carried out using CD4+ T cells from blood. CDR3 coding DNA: TGTGCCAGCAGCGTAGACAGTCCAGATACGCAGTATTTT. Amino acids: CASSVDSPDTQYF.